The 18 T cell receptor beta chains given below trace back to one sample, sequenced in a study of T-cell memory formation after mild COVID-19. TCRdb recomputed calls from the 5' RACE reads with MiXCR, one row per CDR3 protein. The repertoire holds roughly 320,000 distinct CDR3 sequences, with under 30% as singletons. The material sequenced was PBMCs or a T cell subset sorted from them (not recorded which). These TCRs come from an adult woman who had mild COVID-19 (a few samples of this study predate the infection). Cell type and time point are not known.

There are a few counts of this clonotype. This chain uses TRBV6-6 with TRBJ2-1; D possibly corresponds to TRBD2 (5 bases). V was cut by 4 bases and J by 6 bases, with 16 bases left in between. From germline, CDR1 is MNHNY and CDR2 SVGAGI (reference sequence). There are 15 residues in the CDR3. The CDR3 loop is CASSLLGQAGNEQFF. In DNA, the CDR3 is TGTGCCAGCAGTTTATTAGGGCAGGCGGGCAATGAGCAGTTCTTC.

This clonotype has just a few counts. V gene TRBV24-1 combines with J gene TRBJ1-1; D perhaps matches TRBD1 (5 bases). The CDR3 runs 14 residues. Germline CDR1 is KGHDR and CDR2 is SFDVKD. V lost 4 bases and J lost 1, with 9 bases in between. Written as DNA, the CDR3 is TGTGCCACCAGTGAGGGACGGTCGAACACTGAAGCTTTCTTT. Residues: CATSEGRSNTEAFF.

The genes are TRBV24-1 and TRBJ2-7; D is unresolved. The length of the CDR3 is 15 residues. V lost 3 bases to trimming and J lost 0 bases, with 11 bases between them. Germline V gene data show CDR1 as KGHDR and CDR2 as SFDVKD. For the CDR3, the DNA is TGTGCCACCAGTGATGGAGCCTTAGGCTCCTACGAGCAGTACTTC. It translates to CATSDGALGSYEQYF.

There are a few counts of this clonotype. This chain joins TRBV27 and TRBJ1-2; maybe TRBD1 (5 bases). The length of the CDR3 is 15 residues. In germline, CDR1 is MNHEY, CDR2 SMNVEV (reference sequence). Deletions cut 4 bases from V and 4 bases from J, with 16 bases between. Written as DNA, the CDR3 is TGTGCCAGCAGTTCAGCTGGGGCGGCGTTCTATGGCTACACCTTC. Protein product: CASSSAGAAFYGYTF.

This clonotype was seen more than once but under ten times. The rearrangement links TRBV6-6 to TRBJ1-1; a possible D gene is TRBD1 (6 bases). V gave up 6 bases and J gave up 1 base, with 9 bases separating them. This CDR3 comprises 13 residues. Germline V gene data show CDR1 as MNHNY and CDR2 as SVGAGI (reference sequence). As DNA, the CDR3 is TGTGCCAGCAGCATGACAGGGAACACTGAAGCTTTCTTT. Residues: CASSMTGNTEAFF.

The rearrangement links TRBV7-3 to TRBJ1-1; 10 nucleotides align to TRBD1. Looked up from germline, CDR1 is SGHTA and CDR2 is FQGTGA. V lost 0 bases and J lost 11; bases outside the gene matches: 9. This CDR3 is built from 15 residues. The CDR3 DNA reads TGTGCCAGCAGCTTAACAGGACAGGGGGGCGTTGGTGCTTTCTTT. Translation: CASSLTGQGGVGAFF.

This clonotype has more than one count but fewer than ten. The chain links TRBV25-1 to TRBJ1-2; D gene unclear. Germline V CDR1 and CDR2: MGHDK, SYGVNS. Deletions cut 5 bases from V and 5 bases from J, with 12 bases between. The CDR3 is made up of 13 amino acids. The CDR3: CASSTSEKYGYTF. The CDR3 DNA sequence: TGTGCCAGCAGTACAAGTGAGAAATATGGCTACACCTTC.

The genes are TRBV7-2 and TRBJ1-1; D is undetermined. Deletions cut 6 bases from V and 5 bases from J, with 7 bases between. Germline CDR1 SGHTA, CDR2 FQGNSA. The CDR3 runs 11 residues. CDR3 bases: TGTGCCAGCAGGGTTGGGACTGAAGCTTTCTTT. Protein: CASRVGTEAFF.

The chain couples TRBV20-1 to TRBJ1-1, with D possibly TRBD1 on 5 matching bases. From germline, CDR1 is DFQATT and CDR2 SNEGSKA (reference sequence). This CDR3 has 16 residues. Between the trimmed V and J ends, which lost 6 bases and 2 bases, there was a span of 22 bases. CDR3 region: CSAPRAGSLPNTEAFF. The CDR3 nucleotides are TGCAGTGCACCCAGGGCCGGGTCCCTACCCAACACTGAAGCTTTCTTT.

The rearrangement links TRBV6-5 to TRBJ1-1; 8 nucleotides line up with TRBD1. The CDR3 contains 14 residues. V lost 2 bases and J lost 4; bases outside the gene matches: 3. The germline gives CDR1 MNHEY, CDR2 SVGAGI. CDR3: CASSYQGASTEAFF. CDR3 sequence (DNA): TGTGCCAGCAGTTACCAGGGGGCGAGCACTGAAGCTTTCTTT.

This clonotype was seen only a few times. The rearrangement uses TRBV7-9 and TRBJ2-3; D is possibly TRBD2 (6 bases). The CDR3 extends over 15 amino acids. V was trimmed by 5 bases and J by 1 base, leaving 13 bases between them. Germline CDR1 and CDR2: SEHNR and FQNEAQ (reference sequence). The CDR3 reads CASSTDYLGTDTQYF. The CDR3 DNA reads TGTGCCAGCAGCACGGACTATTTAGGCACAGATACGCAGTATTTT.

This clonotype has just a few counts. The V and J genes are TRBV6-5 and TRBJ2-1, with TRBD1 matching over 10 bases. In germline, CDR1 is MNHEY, CDR2 SVGAGI. The CDR3 runs to 16 residues. Trimming took 3 bases from V and 8 from J; bases not matched to a gene: 10. CDR3 in DNA: TGTGCCAGCAGTTATTCCGGGACAGGGGTGTACGATGAGCAGTTCTTC. Protein sequence: CASSYSGTGVYDEQFF.

This rearrangement joins TRBV3-1 to TRBJ1-5; D not certain. Germline V gives CDR1 LGHDT, CDR2 YNNKEL (reference sequence). This CDR3 has 14 residues. The ends were cut back, 4 bases at V and 4 bases at J, with 11 bases in the middle. CDR3 sequence: CASSRDGTNQPQHF. The CDR3 DNA sequence: TGTGCCAGCAGCCGTGACGGAACGAATCAGCCCCAGCATTTT. Supplemented by reference TRBV3-1 and TRBJ1-5, the full variable domain reads DTAVSQTPKYLVTQMGNDKSIKCEQNLGHDTMYWYKQDSKKFLKIMFSYNNKELIINETVPNRFSPKSPDKAHLNLHINSLELGDSAVYFCASSRDGTNQPQHFGDGTRLSIL.

This clonotype was picked up a small number of times. The J gene is TRBJ1-4, the V gene TRBV4-2; weak D call: TRBD1 (6 bases). V was pared by 1 base and J by 4 bases, with 13 bases between. CDR1 and CDR2 from the germline V gene are LGHNA and YNFKEQ. CDR3 length: 16 residues. The CDR3 loop is CASSQADQGNNEKLFF. DNA of the CDR3: TGTGCCAGCAGCCAAGCCGATCAGGGGAATAATGAAAAACTGTTTTTT.

This chain links TRBV7-9 with TRBJ2-7; TRBD1 matches at 7 bases. CDR1 SEHNR and CDR2 FQNEAQ come from the germline V gene (reference sequence). The V segment lost 8 bases and the J segment 2 bases; nucleotides outside the gene matches: 15. CDR3 length equals 16 residues. In nucleotides, the CDR3 is TGTGCCAGCGCTGATTCCCAAAAGGGGGCCCCCTACGAGCAGTACTTC. Encoded protein: CASADSQKGAPYEQYF.

This clonotype occurred a few times. The chain joins TRBV15 to TRBJ1-5; D possibly corresponds to TRBD1 (5 bases). Trimming pared 5 bases from V and 4 bases from J, leaving 18 bases between. This CDR3 is 16 amino acids long. CDR1 and CDR2 (germline): LNHNV, YYDKDF (reference sequence). The chain's CDR3 is CATSHLPGGQNQPQHF. In nucleotides, the CDR3 is TGTGCCACCAGCCACCTACCCGGGGGTCAGAATCAGCCCCAGCATTTT.

The chain has TRBV5-8 and TRBJ2-3; 10 bases are shared with TRBD1. V lost 4 bases to trimming and J lost 1 base; unmatched junction nucleotides: 3. There are 15 residues in the CDR3. Germline V lookup: CDR1 SGHTS, CDR2 YDEGEE. The CDR3 sequence is CASSNDRGRTDTQYF. CDR3 nucleotides: TGTGCCAGCAGCAACGACAGGGGGCGCACAGATACGCAGTATTTT.

V and J are TRBV7-9 and TRBJ1-4, with TRBD1 identical over 7 bases. CDR3 length: 14 amino acids. CDR1 SEHNR and CDR2 FQNEAQ come from the germline V gene (reference sequence). J lost 4 bases, V lost 5 bases, and 4 bases had no gene match. The CDR3 sequence: CASSVRDSNEKLFF. CDR3 coding DNA: TGTGCCAGCAGCGTCCGGGACAGTAATGAAAAACTGTTTTTT. Together with reference TRBV7-9 and TRBJ1-4, the CDR3 gives the full variable domain: DTGVSQNPRHKITKRGQNVTFRCDPISEHNRLYWYRQTLGQGPEFLTYFQNEAQLEKSRLLSDRFSAERPKGSFSTLEIQRTEQGDSAMYLCASSVRDSNEKLFFGSGTQLSVL.